One sample yielded the 24 T cell receptor beta chains listed below, sequenced in a study of OX40 agonist ivuxolimab in advanced cancers. TCRdb's copy holds only in-frame clones and misses some; the assay was immunoSEQ multiplex PCR. The sample shows around 80,000 clones, more than 75% of them seen only once. The sequences come from CD4+ or CD8+ T cells sorted from blood, collected in a trial of the OX40 agonist ivuxolimab. Source of these receptors: an adult with an advanced solid tumor such as melanoma, head and neck, liver or kidney cancer.

The chain joins TRBV7-9 to TRBJ1-1; TRBD1 aligns across 7 bases. Germline values: CDR1 SEHNR, CDR2 FQNEAQ (reference sequence). Germline trimming cut 7 bases from V and 5 bases from J; bases unmatched to any gene: 13. This CDR3 comprises 15 residues. The CDR3 DNA sequence: TGTGCCAGCATCCCGAGGTCACAGGGGAGGACTGAAGCTTTCTTT. Its translation: CASIPRSQGRTEAFF.

CDR3 amino acids: CASSFSGDGNQPQHF. The DNA of the CDR3 is TGTGCCAGCAGTTTTTCCGGGGATGGGAATCAGCCCCAGCATTTT. This chain uses TRBV27 with TRBJ1-5; no clear D gene. This CDR3 has 15 residues. V was shortened by 3 bases and J by 4 bases, with 13 bases between the two germline ends. Germline CDR1 reads MNHEY; CDR2 reads SMNVEV (reference sequence).

This chain uses TRBV5-1 with TRBJ1-2; TRBD1 matches at 10 bases. The V segment lost 3 bases and the J segment 2 bases; nucleotides outside the gene matches: 4. Germline V gives CDR1 SGHRS, CDR2 YFSETQ. The CDR3 runs 15 residues. CDR3 in DNA: TGCGCCAGCAGCTCCGGGGGACAGGGGAACTATGGCTACACCTTC. Amino acid sequence: CASSSGGQGNYGYTF.

The rearrangement links TRBV19 to TRBJ2-2; D might be TRBD1 (6 bases). This CDR3 region has 14 residues. The V end lost 6 bases, the J end lost 5 bases, and 13 bases lay between the germline ends. Germline lookup yields CDR1 LNHDA and CDR2 SQIVND (reference sequence). The CDR3 coding sequence is TGTGCCAGTAGAAAGGGGGTTTGGACCGGGGAGCTGTTTTTT. Residues: CASRKGVWTGELFF.

In DNA, the CDR3 is TGTGCCAGTAGTGAGGAGACAGGCCGCGTGGGATATGGCTACACCTTC. Protein: CASSEETGRVGYGYTF. The rearrangement joins TRBV19 to TRBJ1-2, with a possible D match to TRBD1 (6 bases). There are 16 residues in the CDR3. Trimming took 5 bases from V and 5 from J, leaving 21 bases between them. Per the germline V gene, CDR1 is LNHDA and CDR2 is SQIVND (reference sequence). Looking up the rest from reference TRBV19 and TRBJ1-2 gives the full variable domain: DGGITQSPKYLFRKEGQNVTLSCEQNLNHDAMYWYRQDPGQGLRLIYYSQIVNDFQKGDIAEGYSVSREKKESFPLTVTSAQKNPTAFYLCASSEETGRVGYGYTFGSGTRLTVV.

The V and J genes are TRBV6-1 and TRBJ1-6; D uncertain. The CDR3 has 14 amino acids. From germline, CDR1 is MNHNS and CDR2 SASEGT. V was trimmed by 1 base and J by 7 bases, leaving 8 bases between them. The CDR3 protein is CASSEGTGNSPLHF. CDR3 coding DNA: TGTGCCAGCAGTGAAGGGACCGGCAATTCACCCCTCCACTTT.

This clone was observed a single time. The chain links TRBV7-9 to TRBJ1-1, with TRBD1 matching 9 bases. This CDR3 comprises 13 residues. Germline V lookup: CDR1 SEHNR, CDR2 FQNEAQ (reference sequence). J lost 5 bases, V lost 5 bases, and 3 bases had no gene match. The chain's CDR3 is CASSLDRGTEAFF. In DNA form, the CDR3 reads TGTGCCAGCAGCCTCGACAGGGGGACTGAAGCTTTCTTT.

This chain links TRBV6-6 with TRBJ1-1, with a weak D call TRBD1 (5 bases). The CDR3 is 13 residues long. Trimming left V 6 bases short and J 1 base short, with 9 bases between. Germline V gene data show CDR1 as MNHNY and CDR2 as SVGAGI (reference sequence). DNA of the CDR3: TGTGCCAGCAGGTTGACAGAGAACACTGAAGCTTTCTTT. This translates into CASRLTENTEAFF.

The chain couples TRBV7-2 to TRBJ1-2; a possible D gene is TRBD1 (6 bases). The CDR3 contains 14 residues. The V end was cut by 6 bases, the J end by 6 bases, with 17 bases between. CDR1 is SGHTA, CDR2 FQGNSA, per germline. CDR3 nucleotide sequence: TGTGCCAGCAGACCCCCACAGGGAAAAGATGGCTACACCTTC. Its translation: CASRPPQGKDGYTF.

This chain uses TRBV7-2 with TRBJ2-5; D gene ambiguous. This CDR3 contains 14 residues. Per the germline V gene, CDR1 is SGHTA and CDR2 is FQGNSA. Between the trimmed V and J ends, which lost 2 bases and 5 bases, there was a span of 12 bases. CDR3 coding DNA: TGTGCCAGCAGCTTAAAAAGGCAGTCGGAGACCCAGTACTTC. It translates to CASSLKRQSETQYF. The full variable domain, completed using reference TRBV7-2 and TRBJ2-5, is GAGVSQSPSNKVTEKGKDVELRCDPISGHTALYWYRQSLGQGLEFLIYFQGNSAPDKSGLPSDRFSAERTGGSVSTLTIQRTQQEDSAVYLCASSLKRQSETQYFGPGTRLLVL.

This sequence joins TRBV5-4 and TRBJ2-3, with D perhaps TRBD2 (6 bases). The germline gives CDR1 SGHNT, CDR2 YYREEE (reference sequence). The CDR3 totals 16 residues. Trimming stripped 3 bases from V and 2 bases from J, with 16 bases between. CDR3 amino acids: CASSSPRRGYTDTQYF. The CDR3, as DNA: TGTGCCAGCAGCTCTCCCAGGCGGGGCTACACAGATACGCAGTATTTT.

CDR3 bases: TGTGCTAGTGGTTTGGAAGGGGGCGCCTACGAGCAGTACTTC. This translates into CASGLEGGAYEQYF. The V and J genes are TRBV12-5 and TRBJ2-7, with 7 bases matching TRBD1. V shed 1 base and J 2 bases; nucleotides not matched to a gene: 2. CDR1 and CDR2 from the germline V gene are LGHNT and FRNRAP. This CDR3 has 14 residues.

The chain links TRBV6-5 to TRBJ1-2, with D maybe TRBD1 (5 bases). CDR1 is MNHEY, CDR2 SVGAGI, per germline. V lost 5 bases and J lost 7, with 17 bases in between. The CDR3 consists of 14 residues. CDR3 residues: CASSPFGEGAGYTF. Written as DNA, the CDR3 is TGTGCCAGCAGTCCCTTTGGGGAAGGGGCTGGCTACACCTTC.

The chain employs TRBV28 and TRBJ1-1; D possibly corresponds to TRBD1 (6 bases). The CDR3 sequence is 12 residues long. Trimming took 6 bases from V and 9 from J, leaving 14 bases between them. The germline V gene has CDR1 MDHEN and CDR2 SYDVKM. The CDR3 DNA is TGTGCCAGCAGAGGACAGAAAGGAAAAGCTTTCTTT. This translates into CASRGQKGKAFF. Supplemented by reference TRBV28 and TRBJ1-1, the full variable domain reads DVKVTQSSRYLVKRTGEKVFLECVQDMDHENMFWYRQDPGLGLRLIYFSYDVKMKEKGDIPEGYSVSREKKERFSLILESASTNQTSMYLCASRGQKGKAFFGQGTRLTVV.

Regarding this clone: A junction end diverges from the germline sequence, so it may reflect a read error. The V and J genes are TRBV6-5 and TRBJ1-2; D is perhaps TRBD1 (5 bases). Germline values: CDR1 MNHEY, CDR2 SVGAGI. CDR3 length equals 13 residues. This CDR3 reads CASSRLGGSGYAF. DNA of the CDR3: TGTGCCAGCAGTCGGCTCGGGGGTTCCGGCTACGCCTTC.

V is TRBV27 and J is TRBJ2-7, with D possibly TRBD2 on 7 matching bases. This CDR3 has 14 residues. Germline V gene lookup returns CDR1 MNHEY and CDR2 SMNVEV (reference sequence). The V end was cut by 5 bases, the J end by 3 bases, with 14 bases between. The CDR3 nucleotides read TGTGCCAGCAGTCAGGGGACTACCAACTACGAGCAGTACGTC. The encoded protein is CASSQGTTNYEQYV.

The rearrangement links TRBV13 to TRBJ2-3, with a tentative D call TRBD1 (5 bases). The CDR3 is 15 amino acids. Germline values: CDR1 PRHDT, CDR2 FYEKMQ (reference sequence). Trimming pared 5 bases from V and 4 bases from J, leaving 16 bases between. CDR3 bases: TGTGCCAGCAGCCAATCAGGGAACGACCCAGATACGCAGTATTTT. Translated, it gives CASSQSGNDPDTQYF. The whole variable domain, filled in from reference TRBV13 and TRBJ2-3, reads AAGVIQSPRHLIKEKRETATLKCYPIPRHDTVYWYQQGPGQDPQFLISFYEKMQSDKGSIPDRFSAQQFSDYHSELNMSSLELGDSALYFCASSQSGNDPDTQYFGPGTRLTVL.

The chain carries TRBV5-4 and TRBJ2-2; D perhaps matches TRBD1 (6 bases). The V and J ends lost 0 bases and 1 base respectively, with 16 bases between them. Germline V gene sequence: CDR1 SGHNT, CDR2 YYREEE (reference sequence). The CDR3 consists of 18 residues. CDR3 bases: TGTGCCAGCAGCTTGGGAGGTCGCCAGGGGAGGAACACCGGGGAGCTGTTTTTT. Amino acids: CASSLGGRQGRNTGELFF. The variable domain in full, completed from reference TRBV5-4 and TRBJ2-2, reads ETGVTQSPTHLIKTRGQQVTLRCSSQSGHNTVSWYQQALGQGPQFIFQYYREEENGRGNFPPRFSGLQFPNYSSELNVNALELDDSALYLCASSLGGRQGRNTGELFFGEGSRLTVL.

The J gene is TRBJ2-5, the V gene TRBV10-3; D unclear. Germline V CDR1 and CDR2: ENHRY, SYGVKD. The CDR3 has 15 residues. V was cut by 10 bases and J by 2 bases, with 20 bases left in between. CDR3: CATLGNQRFQETQYF. The CDR3 DNA reads TGTGCCACCTTGGGGAATCAGCGTTTTCAAGAGACCCAGTACTTC.

The chain has TRBV4-3 and TRBJ2-1, with D tentatively TRBD2 (5 bases). The CDR3 loop spans 16 amino acids. Germline V gene sequence: CDR1 LGHNA, CDR2 YSLEER. Trimming pared 0 bases from V and 1 base from J, leaving 10 bases between. The CDR3 reads CASSQELSGSYNEQFF. CDR3 bases: TGCGCCAGCAGCCAAGAATTGTCGGGGTCCTACAATGAGCAGTTCTTC.

The V call is TRBV27, the J call TRBJ2-3, with TRBD2 matching over 9 bases. The CDR3 consists of 17 residues. After removal of 3 bases from V and 2 bases from J, the junction contained 9 bases not matched to a gene. CDR1 and CDR2 from the germline V gene are MNHEY and SMNVEV (reference sequence). CDR3 bases: TGTGCCAGCAGTTTTCTTCCTAGCGGGGTTTACACAGATACGCAGTATTTT. Translation gives CASSFLPSGVYTDTQYF.

This clone was counted at least ten times. This specimen includes other DNA sequences encoding the same CDR3. This chain joins TRBV28 and TRBJ1-5; no reliable D call. V was pared by 3 bases and J by 6 bases, with 9 bases between. The length of the CDR3 is 13 residues. Germline CDR1 and CDR2: MDHEN and SYDVKM. This CDR3 is CASSLKGSQPQHF. Written as DNA, the CDR3 is TGTGCCAGCAGTTTGAAGGGCAGTCAGCCCCAGCATTTT.

The chain carries TRBV30 and TRBJ1-1; D is perhaps TRBD1 (6 bases). Germline V gene lookup returns CDR1 GTSNPN and CDR2 SVGIG (reference sequence). V gave up 2 bases and J gave up 1 base, with 11 bases separating them. The CDR3 runs 14 residues. The CDR3 spells CAWSLGHQNTEAFF. The CDR3 nucleotides are TGTGCCTGGAGTTTGGGACACCAGAACACTGAAGCTTTCTTT.

This chain links TRBV19 with TRBJ2-5; 11 nucleotides line up with TRBD1. The V and J ends lost 5 bases and 1 base, in that order; junction bases with no gene match: 3. The CDR3 has 15 amino acids. The germline V gene encodes CDR1 LNHDA and CDR2 SQIVND (reference sequence). CDR3 sequence reads: CASSSGTGGQETQYF. The DNA for the CDR3 is TGTGCCAGTAGTTCCGGGACAGGGGGCCAAGAGACCCAGTACTTC.